This TCR beta chain originates from a study of response to subunit inactivated influenza vaccine listed by TCRdb under 2018. Regarding the study in general: Deep quantitative T cell receptor repertoire profiling was used in the study to track responses to a trivalent subunit inactivated influenza vaccine. Overall study outcomes, separate from this receptor: The authors proposed that each seasonal influenza vaccination may bring in only a limited number of new T cells.

The cysteine opens and the phenylalanine closes a CDR3 of 17 amino acids. Here the CDR3 DNA is all that survives: 51 bases in frame from base 1. CDR1 and CDR2 were assigned from the germline V gene as SGHVS and FQNEAQ. Trimmed from V: 5 bases; trimmed from J: 3 bases; junction bases lacking a gene match: 8. This clonotype was observed a handful of times. Its binding antigen is unknown. No much larger clonotype is one base removed from it; base qualities were not supplied. The library was built by means of RT-PCR. Instrument on record: Illumina HiSeq 2500. TCRdb trimmed the raw reads at Q25, called clones with MiXCR and kept productive beta chains. Entries that share a CDR3 protein sequence are merged under the most common genes and DNA. Present in this sample are 610,000 or so distinct CDR3 sequences, roughly 15% of which were seen just once. Clones ranked in the top ten supply 11% of the sample.

The rearrangement combines TRBV7-8 with TRBJ2-5; 14 junctional bases match TRBD2. The source of this sequence is a middle-aged man who received an inactivated influenza vaccine. Donor details come from another sample of the same person, matched by shared clones. The sequenced sample was PBMCs from blood, obtained approximately 12 days after vaccination. This receptor has the CDR3 CASSPELGLAGEETQYF. The DNA sequence reads TGTGCCAGCAGCCCCGAGTTGGGACTAGCGGGAGAAGAGACCCAGTACTTC.